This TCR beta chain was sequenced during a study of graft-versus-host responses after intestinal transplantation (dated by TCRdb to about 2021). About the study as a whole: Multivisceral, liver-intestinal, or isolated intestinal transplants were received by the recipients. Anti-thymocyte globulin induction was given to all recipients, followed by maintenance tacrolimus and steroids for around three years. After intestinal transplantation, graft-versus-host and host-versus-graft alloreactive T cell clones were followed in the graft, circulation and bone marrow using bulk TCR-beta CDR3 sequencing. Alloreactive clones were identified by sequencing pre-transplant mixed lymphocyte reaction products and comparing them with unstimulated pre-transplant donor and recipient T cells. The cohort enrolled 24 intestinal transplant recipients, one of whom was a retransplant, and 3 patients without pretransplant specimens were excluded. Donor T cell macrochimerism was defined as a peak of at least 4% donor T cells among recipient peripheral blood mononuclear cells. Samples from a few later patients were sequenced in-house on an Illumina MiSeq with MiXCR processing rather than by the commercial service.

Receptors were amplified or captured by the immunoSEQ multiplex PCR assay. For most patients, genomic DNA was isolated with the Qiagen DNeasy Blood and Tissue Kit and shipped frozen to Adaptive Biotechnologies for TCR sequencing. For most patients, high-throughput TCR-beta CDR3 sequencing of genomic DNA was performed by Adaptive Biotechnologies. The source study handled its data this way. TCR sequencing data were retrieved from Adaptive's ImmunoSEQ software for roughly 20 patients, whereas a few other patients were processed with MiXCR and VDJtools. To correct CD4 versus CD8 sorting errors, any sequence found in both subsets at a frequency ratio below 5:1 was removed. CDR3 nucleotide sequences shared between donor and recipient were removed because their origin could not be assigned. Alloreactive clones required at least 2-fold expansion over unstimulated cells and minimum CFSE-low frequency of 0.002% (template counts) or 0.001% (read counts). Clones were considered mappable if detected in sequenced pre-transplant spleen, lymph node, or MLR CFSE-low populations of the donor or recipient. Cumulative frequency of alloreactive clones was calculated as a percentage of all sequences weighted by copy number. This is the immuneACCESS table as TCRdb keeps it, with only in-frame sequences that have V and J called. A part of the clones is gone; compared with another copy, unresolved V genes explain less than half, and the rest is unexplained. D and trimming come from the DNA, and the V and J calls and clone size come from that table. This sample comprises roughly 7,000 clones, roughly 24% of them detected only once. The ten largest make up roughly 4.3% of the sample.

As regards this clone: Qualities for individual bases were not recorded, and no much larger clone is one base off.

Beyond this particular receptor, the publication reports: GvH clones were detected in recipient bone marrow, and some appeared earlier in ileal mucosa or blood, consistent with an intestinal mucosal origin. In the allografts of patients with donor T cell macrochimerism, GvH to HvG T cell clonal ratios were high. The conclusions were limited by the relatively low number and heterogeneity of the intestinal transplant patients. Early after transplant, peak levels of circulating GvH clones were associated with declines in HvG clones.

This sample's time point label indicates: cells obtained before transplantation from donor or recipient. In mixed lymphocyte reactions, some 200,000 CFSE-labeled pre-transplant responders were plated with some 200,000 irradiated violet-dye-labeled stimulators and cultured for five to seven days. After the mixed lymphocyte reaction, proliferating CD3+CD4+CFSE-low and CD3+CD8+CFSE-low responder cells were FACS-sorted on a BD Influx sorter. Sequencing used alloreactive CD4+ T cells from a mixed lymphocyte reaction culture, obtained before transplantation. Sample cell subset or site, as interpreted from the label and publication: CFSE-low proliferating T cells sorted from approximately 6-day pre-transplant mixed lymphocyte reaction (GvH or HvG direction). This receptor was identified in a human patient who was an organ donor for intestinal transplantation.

The nucleotide sequence is TGTGCCTGGATTGGACTAGCGGGAAACATTCAGTACTTC. Translated, this gives CAWIGLAGNIQYF. The chain is made from TRBV30 and TRBJ2-4, with 11 bases in between that match TRBD2. Trimmed from V: 4 bases; trimmed from J: 6 bases; junction bases lacking a gene match: 2. CDR1 and CDR2, looked up from the germline V gene (reference sequence), are GTSNPN and SVGIG. Spanning cysteine to phenylalanine, the CDR3 consists of 13 amino acids. Just CDR3 DNA is preserved here, 39 bases in frame from base 1.